The 8 T cell receptor beta chains given below trace back to one sample, sequenced in a study of OX40 agonist ivuxolimab in advanced cancers. TCRdb's table, derived via immunoSEQ multiplex PCR, lists solely in-frame clones and lacks some. The table lists more than 35,000 clones, over 65% of them singletons. Sequenced here: CD4+ or CD8+ T cells sorted from blood, sampled in a trial of the OX40 agonist ivuxolimab. The receptor source for this set is an adult with an advanced solid tumor such as melanoma, head and neck, liver or kidney cancer.

The genes are TRBV4-3 and TRBJ2-2; 8 nucleotides agree with TRBD2. CDR3 length equals 15 residues. V gave up 3 bases and J gave up 4 bases; unmatched junction bases: 4. The germline CDR1 and CDR2 sequences are LGHNA and YSLEER. The CDR3 DNA is TGCGCCAGCAGCCACGTTCTAGCGGGCACCGGGGAGCTGTTTTTT. It translates to CASSHVLAGTGELFF.

The chain is built from TRBV2 and TRBJ2-1; weak D call: TRBD2 (5 bases). The V and J ends lost 7 bases and 0 bases respectively, with 16 bases between them. The length of the CDR3 is 16 residues. CDR1 and CDR2 (germline): SNHLY, FYNNEI. CDR3 DNA: TGTGCCAGCACCGGTGGAGCGGTCCGCTCCTACAATGAGCAGTTCTTC. This gives the protein CASTGGAVRSYNEQFF. The full variable domain, rest sourced from reference TRBV2 and TRBJ2-1, is EPEVTQTPSHQVTQMGQEVILRCVPISNHLYFYWYRQILGQKVEFLVSFYNNEISEKSEIFDDQFSVERPDGSNFTLKIRSTKLEDSAMYFCASTGGAVRSYNEQFFGPGTRLTVL.

The chain uses TRBV6-6 and TRBJ2-7, with TRBD2 identical over 10 bases. This CDR3 is 15 amino acids long. After removal of 6 bases from V and 0 bases from J, the junction contained 5 bases not matched to a gene. Germline V gene data show CDR1 as MNHNY and CDR2 as SVGAGI (reference sequence). The CDR3: CASSSSSGSSYEQYF. CDR3 nucleotides: TGTGCCAGCAGCTCATCTAGCGGGAGCTCCTACGAGCAGTACTTC.

The chain links TRBV5-1 to TRBJ2-7; 8 nucleotides align to TRBD2. V lost 5 bases, J lost 5 bases, and 9 bases stayed unmatched. The germline gives CDR1 SGHRS, CDR2 YFSETQ. CDR3 length equals 14 residues. The CDR3 protein is CASSLGLAPNEQYF. The CDR3 region has the DNA TGCGCCAGCAGTCTCGGACTAGCCCCCAACGAGCAGTACTTC.

The chain employs TRBV28 and TRBJ1-2; the match to TRBD1 covers 8 bases. Unmatched junction bases numbered 20, after V lost 8 bases and J lost 12 bases. This CDR3 contains 15 residues. The germline gives CDR1 MDHEN, CDR2 SYDVKM. The CDR3 coding sequence is TGTGCCAGCGGACAGGGAACTGCGTTTGTCCTGGGGGACACCTTC. This encodes CASGQGTAFVLGDTF.

The V and J genes are TRBV2 and TRBJ1-2; 7 bases are shared with TRBD1. The CDR3 extends over 14 amino acids. Germline trimming cut 3 bases from V and 7 bases from J; bases unmatched to any gene: 8. Germline V gene data show CDR1 as SNHLY and CDR2 as FYNNEI. The CDR3 DNA sequence: TGTGCCAGCAGTGATTCGACAGGGCCAGCTGGCTACACCTTC. It codes for CASSDSTGPAGYTF.

The rearrangement joins TRBV6-4 to TRBJ2-3, with D perhaps TRBD1 (6 bases). The CDR3 length is 16 residues. Germline V lookup: CDR1 MRHNA, CDR2 SNTAGT. Deletions cut 2 bases from V and 2 bases from J, with 14 bases between. The CDR3 coding sequence is TGTGCCAGCAGTGACGGGGCAGGGGCCTTCACAGATACGCAGTATTTT. Its protein product is CASSDGAGAFTDTQYF.

This chain joins TRBV7-9 and TRBJ2-7; 14 bases are shared with TRBD2. Trimming removed 4 bases from V and 2 bases from J; junction bases left unmatched: 13. The CDR3 runs 19 residues. CDR1 is SEHNR and CDR2 is FQNEAQ in the germline V gene (reference sequence). CDR3 DNA: TGTGCCAGCAGCTCCCCCGCTGGACTAGCGGGGGGCCACCCCTACGAGCAGTACTTC. It codes for CASSSPAGLAGGHPYEQYF.